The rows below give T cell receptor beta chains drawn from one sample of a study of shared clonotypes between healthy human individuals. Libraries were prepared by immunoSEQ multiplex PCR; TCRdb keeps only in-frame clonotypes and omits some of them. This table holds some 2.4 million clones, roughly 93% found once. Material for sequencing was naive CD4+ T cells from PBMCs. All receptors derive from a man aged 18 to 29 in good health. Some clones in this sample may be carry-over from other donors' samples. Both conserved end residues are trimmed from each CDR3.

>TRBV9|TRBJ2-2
ASSGGPGELF
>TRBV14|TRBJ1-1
ASSSGLNTEAF
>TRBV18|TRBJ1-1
ASSPGQEMNTEAF
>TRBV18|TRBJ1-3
ASSKQNSGNTIY
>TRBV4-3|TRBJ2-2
ASSHGPSGRSEELF
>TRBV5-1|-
ASSYGTSGRSSYEQY
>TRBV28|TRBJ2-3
ASSAPRGAGRGTQY
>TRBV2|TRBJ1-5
ASRATGEDQPQH
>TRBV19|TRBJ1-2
ASTPTVNYGYT
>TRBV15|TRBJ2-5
ATSSRDSRRETQY
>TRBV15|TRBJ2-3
ATSRGLAGVFLDTQY
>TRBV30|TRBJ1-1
AWSQGLRSNTEAF
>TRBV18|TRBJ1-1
ASSPQMNTEAF
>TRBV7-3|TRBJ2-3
ASSLTAGGGDTQY
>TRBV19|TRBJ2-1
ASSISRRQGGSYNEQF
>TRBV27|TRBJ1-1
ASSLDLRGTEAF
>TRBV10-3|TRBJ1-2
AIRAGRTSNYGYT
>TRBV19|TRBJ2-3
ASSSLAGDTQY
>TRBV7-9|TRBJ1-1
ASSLVGGAEAF
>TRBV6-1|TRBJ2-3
ASSGGLARLTDTQY
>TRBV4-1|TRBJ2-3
ASSQDPTSRFGTDTQY
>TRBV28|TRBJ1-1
ASSSTRGLSEAF
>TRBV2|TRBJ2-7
ASSAAGVRYEQY
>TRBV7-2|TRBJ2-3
ASSQGLATDTQY
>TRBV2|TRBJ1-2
ASSGDRGGYT
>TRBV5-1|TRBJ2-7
ASSYPPYEQY
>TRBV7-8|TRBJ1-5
ASSHTGNNQPQH
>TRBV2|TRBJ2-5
ASRVQGSAETQY
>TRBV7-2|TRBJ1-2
ASSLLGQGSPNYGYT
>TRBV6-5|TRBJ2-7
ASRRQGRDYEQY
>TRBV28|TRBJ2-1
ASSLSGTRFYNEQF
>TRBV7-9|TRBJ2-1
ASSLRTVPNNEQF
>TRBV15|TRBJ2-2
ATSSEAGVRGGELF
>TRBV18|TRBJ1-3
ASSPPGPGSTSGNTIY
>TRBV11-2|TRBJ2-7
ASSSNSYEQY
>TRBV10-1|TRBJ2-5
ASREETQY
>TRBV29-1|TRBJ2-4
SVPWLAKNIQY
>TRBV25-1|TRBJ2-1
ASSPRVRASEQF
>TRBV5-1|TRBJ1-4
ASSLVGLEEKLF
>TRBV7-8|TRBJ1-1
ASSLGTGSGNTEAF
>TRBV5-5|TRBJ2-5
ASSLLAGGETQY
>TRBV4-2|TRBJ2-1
ASSQETSGADVEQF
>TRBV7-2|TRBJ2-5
ASGKGSQETQY
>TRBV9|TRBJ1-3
ASSVGNSGNTIY
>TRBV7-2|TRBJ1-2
ASSLRGRPLGYT
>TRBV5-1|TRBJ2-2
ASSLVTSGTGTGELF
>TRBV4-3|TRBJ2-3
ASSPGGLEGGTDTQY
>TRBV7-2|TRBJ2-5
ASSLAQASGRRETQY
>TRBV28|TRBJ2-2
ASRHVWGNSTGELF
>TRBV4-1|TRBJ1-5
ASSQRQGQGNQPQH
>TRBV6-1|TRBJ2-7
ASSQGQGPYEQY
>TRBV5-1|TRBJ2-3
ASSLGRKSAISTDTQY
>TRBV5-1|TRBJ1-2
ASSSDRAEGYT
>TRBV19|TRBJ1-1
ASSPQTANTEAF
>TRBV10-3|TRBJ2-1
AISESLAGGRGEQF
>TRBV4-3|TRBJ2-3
ASSQGAQGIGTDTQY
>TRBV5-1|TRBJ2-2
ASSPAWTGAATGELF
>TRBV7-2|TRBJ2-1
ASSRGLAANEQF
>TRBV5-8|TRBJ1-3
ASSPGQFSGNTIY